Each of the 14 T cell receptor beta chains below was sequenced from the same sample in a study of identical twins. TCRdb fed the 5' RACE reads into MiXCR, producing one record per CDR3 protein. Of 700,000 or so distinct CDR3 sequences listed, 8% to 9% were seen once; the top ten hold more than 0.75%. These data were also filed under a second study, of yellow fever vaccine responses in identical twins.

Sequencing was carried out using PBMCs. These receptor sequences come from a woman between 18 and 30 years old in good health.

This clonotype was seen a handful of times. Here the CDR3 reads CASSLGRSWREWNPEAKNIQYF. The CDR3 region has the DNA TGCGCCAGCAGCTTGGGAAGGAGTTGGCGGGAGTGGAACCCTGAAGCCAAAAACATTCAGTACTTC. The V call is TRBV5-1, the J call TRBJ2-4, with 7 bases identical to TRBD2. The V and J ends lost 0 bases and 0 bases, in that order; junction bases with no gene match: 21. Germline V gene sequence: CDR1 SGHRS, CDR2 YFSETQ. This CDR3 is built from 22 residues. Together with reference TRBV5-1 and TRBJ2-4, the CDR3 gives the full variable domain: KAGVTQTPRYLIKTRGQQVTLSCSPISGHRSVSWYQQTPGQGLQFLFEYFSETQRNKGNFPGRFSGRQFSNSRSEMNVSTLELGDSALYLCASSLGRSWREWNPEAKNIQYFGAGTRLSVL.

The chain combines TRBV29-1 with TRBJ2-1; TRBD2 agrees at 13 bases. V lost 7 bases to trimming and J lost 8 bases; unmatched junction nucleotides: 8. This CDR3 has 14 amino acids. CDR1 is SQVTM and CDR2 is ANQGSEA in the germline V gene. The DNA for the CDR3 is TGCAGCGCACGACTAGCGGGGGGCCGGGATGAGCAGTTCTTC. This sequence encodes CSARLAGGRDEQFF.

This clonotype was recorded a few times. The V call is TRBV7-9, the J call TRBJ2-2, with TRBD2 identical over 11 bases. Germline assignment: CDR1 SEHNR and CDR2 FQNEAQ (reference sequence). The CDR3 contains 17 residues. With 0 bases clipped from V and 0 bases from J, the junction kept 0 bases outside the gene matches. The CDR3 sequence: CASSLATSGANTGELFF. The CDR3 nucleotides are TGTGCCAGCAGCTTAGCGACTAGCGGGGCGAACACCGGGGAGCTGTTTTTT.

The chain recombines TRBV10-3 with TRBJ2-7, with D tentatively TRBD1 (5 bases). The CDR3 is 14 residues long. Germline CDR1 is ENHRY and CDR2 is SYGVKD. V was clipped by 8 bases and J by 3 bases, with 17 bases between them. Here the CDR3 reads CAIASTDSYYEQYF. The CDR3 DNA reads as TGTGCCATCGCCTCGACAGACAGTTACTACGAGCAGTACTTC.

The J gene is TRBJ2-7, the V gene TRBV5-6; a weak D match, TRBD1 (6 bases). Germline values: CDR1 SGHDT, CDR2 YYEEEE. Deletions cut 4 bases from V and 9 bases from J, with 23 bases between. The CDR3 extends over 15 amino acids. The DNA of the CDR3 is TGTGCCAGCAGCGTGCTTTTAGGGGGACCCGCAGGGCAGTACTTC. Residues: CASSVLLGGPAGQYF.

This clonotype was seen only a few times. The chain combines TRBV20-1 with TRBJ2-1, with TRBD2 matching over 12 bases. The CDR3 runs to 16 residues. V gave up 3 bases and J gave up 1 base; unmatched junction bases: 4. The germline V gene has CDR1 DFQATT and CDR2 SNEGSKA (reference sequence). DNA for the CDR3: TGCAGTGCTAGGACTAGCGGGAGCAGGTCCTACAATGAGCAGTTCTTC. This sequence encodes CSARTSGSRSYNEQFF.

The chain is built from TRBV11-3 and TRBJ2-2; 11 bases agree with TRBD2. V lost 4 bases and J lost 6; bases outside the gene matches: 7. The germline gives CDR1 SGHNT, CDR2 YENEEA. The CDR3 runs to 16 residues. Written as DNA, the CDR3 is TGTGCCAGCAGCTCCATAGCGGGAGGGGAAGCCGGGGAGCTGTTTTTT. This gives the protein CASSSIAGGEAGELFF.

This clonotype was detected many times. V is TRBV10-3 and J is TRBJ2-3, with 8 nucleotides matching TRBD1. V shed 8 bases, J shed 8 bases, and the junction held 9 bases outside the gene matches. The CDR3 spans 13 residues. CDR1 is ENHRY, CDR2 SYGVKD, per germline. The CDR3 region is CAIALDRASTQYF. The CDR3 DNA sequence: TGTGCCATCGCGCTGGACAGGGCATCTACGCAGTATTTT.

This clonotype was detected many times. V gene TRBV7-2 combines with J gene TRBJ2-1; D unresolved. This CDR3 spans 16 amino acids. V was pared by 1 base and J by 0 bases, with 10 bases between. Germline loops: CDR1 SGHTA, CDR2 FQGNSA. CDR3 protein: CASSLELRSSYNEQFF. CDR3 nucleotides: TGTGCCAGCAGCTTAGAATTACGCTCCTCCTACAATGAGCAGTTCTTC.

The V and J genes are TRBV20-1 and TRBJ2-7, with D perhaps matching TRBD1 (8 bases). V shed 2 bases and J shed 7 bases, with 12 bases lying between them. CDR1 and CDR2 (germline): DFQATT, SNEGSKA (reference sequence). This CDR3 has 12 residues. CDR3 region: CSARQQGGEQYF. The DNA for the CDR3 is TGCAGTGCTAGACAACAGGGGGGGGAGCAGTACTTC.

This clonotype was seen at least ten times. This chain joins TRBV7-8 and TRBJ2-4, with TRBD2 identical over 8 bases. V dropped 5 bases and J dropped 11; count of bases not matched to a gene: 5. Germline V lookup: CDR1 SGHVS, CDR2 FQNEAQ. The CDR3 contains 12 residues. The CDR3 DNA follows: TGTGCCAGCAGCCGGGAGGGTGCTTTTCAGTACTTC. Translation gives CASSREGAFQYF.

V gene TRBV28 combines with J gene TRBJ1-5, with a possible D match to TRBD1 (5 bases). The V gene's germline CDR1 is MDHEN and CDR2 SYDVKM. V lost 5 bases to trimming and J lost 0 bases, with 17 bases between them. CDR3 length: 17 amino acids. The CDR3 region is CASSAGTRKISNQPQHF. In nucleotides, the CDR3 is TGTGCCAGCAGTGCGGGGACGAGGAAAATTAGCAATCAGCCCCAGCATTTT.

The genes are TRBV5-1 and TRBJ2-2, with 10 bases matching TRBD2. There are 17 residues in the CDR3. From germline, CDR1 is SGHRS and CDR2 YFSETQ. With 4 bases clipped from V and 6 bases from J, the junction kept 12 bases outside the gene matches. The CDR3 DNA follows: TGCGCCAGCAGCCTACCCCGGACTAGCGGAGGGGCCGGGGAGCTGTTTTTT. Translating it yields CASSLPRTSGGAGELFF. The variable domain in full, with the rest retrieved from reference TRBV5-1 and TRBJ2-2, is KAGVTQTPRYLIKTRGQQVTLSCSPISGHRSVSWYQQTPGQGLQFLFEYFSETQRNKGNFPGRFSGRQFSNSRSEMNVSTLELGDSALYLCASSLPRTSGGAGELFFGEGSRLTVL.

This clonotype was found a few times. V is TRBV6-1 and J is TRBJ2-7; 9 nucleotides line up with TRBD1. CDR3 length equals 14 residues. CDR1 and CDR2 (germline): MNHNS, SASEGT. With V trimmed by 8 bases and J by 5 bases, 10 bases remained unmatched. CDR3 sequence: CASREDRGSHEQYF. CDR3 coding DNA: TGTGCCAGCCGAGAGGACAGGGGTAGTCACGAGCAGTACTTC.